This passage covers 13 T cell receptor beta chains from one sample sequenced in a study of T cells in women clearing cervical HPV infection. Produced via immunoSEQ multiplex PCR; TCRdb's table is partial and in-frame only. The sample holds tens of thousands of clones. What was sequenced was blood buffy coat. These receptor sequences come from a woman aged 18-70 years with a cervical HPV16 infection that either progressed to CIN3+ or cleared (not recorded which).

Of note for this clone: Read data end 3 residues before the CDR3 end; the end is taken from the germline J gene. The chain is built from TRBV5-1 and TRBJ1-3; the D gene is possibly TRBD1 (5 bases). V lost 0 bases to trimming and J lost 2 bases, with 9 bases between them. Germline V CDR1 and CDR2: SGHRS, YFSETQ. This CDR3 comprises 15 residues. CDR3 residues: CASSLAGGTGNTIYF. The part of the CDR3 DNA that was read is TGCGCCAGCAGCTTGGCCGGGGGAACTGGAAACACC.

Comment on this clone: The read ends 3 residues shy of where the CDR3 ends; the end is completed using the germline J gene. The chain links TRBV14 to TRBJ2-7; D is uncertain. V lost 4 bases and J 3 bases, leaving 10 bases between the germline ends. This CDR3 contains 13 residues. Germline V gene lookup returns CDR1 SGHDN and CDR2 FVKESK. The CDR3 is CASSRTRVYEQYF. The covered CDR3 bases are TGTGCCAGCAGCCGCACAAGAGTCTACGAG.

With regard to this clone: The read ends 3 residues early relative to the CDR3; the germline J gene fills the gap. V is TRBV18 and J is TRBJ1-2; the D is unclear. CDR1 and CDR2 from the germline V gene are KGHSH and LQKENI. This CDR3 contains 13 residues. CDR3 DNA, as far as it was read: TGTGCCAGCTCACCATTGGTCAGAGATACC. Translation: CASSPLVRDT. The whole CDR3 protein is CASSPLVRDTYTF.

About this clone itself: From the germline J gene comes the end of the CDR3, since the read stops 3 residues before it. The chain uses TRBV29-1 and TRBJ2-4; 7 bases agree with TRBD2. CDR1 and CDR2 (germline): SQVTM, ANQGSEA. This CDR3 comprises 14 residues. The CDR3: CSVEGSSGQETQYF. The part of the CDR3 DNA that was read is TGCAGCGTTGAAGGGTCTAGCGGCCAAGAGACT.

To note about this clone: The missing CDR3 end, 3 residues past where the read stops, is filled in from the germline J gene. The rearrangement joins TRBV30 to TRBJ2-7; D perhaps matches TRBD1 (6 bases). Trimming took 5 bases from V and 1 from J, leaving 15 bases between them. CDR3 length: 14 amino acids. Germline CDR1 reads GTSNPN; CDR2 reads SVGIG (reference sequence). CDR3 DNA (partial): TGTGCCTGGGGAAGTGACAGGTCGTCCTACGAG. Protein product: CAWGSDRSSYE. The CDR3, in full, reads CAWGSDRSSYEQYF.

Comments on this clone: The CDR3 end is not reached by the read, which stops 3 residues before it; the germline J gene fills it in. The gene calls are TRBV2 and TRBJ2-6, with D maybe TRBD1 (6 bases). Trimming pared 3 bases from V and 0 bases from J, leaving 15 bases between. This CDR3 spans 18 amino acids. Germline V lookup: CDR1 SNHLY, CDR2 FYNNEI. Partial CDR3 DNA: TGTGCCAGCAGTGATCTGGTGGGACACCGCTCTGGGGCCAACGTC. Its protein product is CASSDLVGHRSGANV. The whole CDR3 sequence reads CASSDLVGHRSGANVLTF.

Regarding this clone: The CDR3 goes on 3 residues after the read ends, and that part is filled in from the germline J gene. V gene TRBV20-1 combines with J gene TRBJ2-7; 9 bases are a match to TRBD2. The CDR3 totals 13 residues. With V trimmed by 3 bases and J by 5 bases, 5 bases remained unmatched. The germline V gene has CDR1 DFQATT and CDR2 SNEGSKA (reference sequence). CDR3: CSASELAGDEQYF. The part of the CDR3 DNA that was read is TGCAGTGCTAGCGAGTTAGCGGGAGACGAG.

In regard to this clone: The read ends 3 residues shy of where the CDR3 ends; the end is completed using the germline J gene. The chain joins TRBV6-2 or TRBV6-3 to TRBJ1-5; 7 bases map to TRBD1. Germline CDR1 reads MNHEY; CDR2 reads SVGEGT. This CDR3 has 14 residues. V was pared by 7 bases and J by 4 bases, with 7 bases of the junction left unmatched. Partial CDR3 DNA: TGTGCCAGCACCCCCGGGACAGAGAATCAGCCC. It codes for CASTPGTENQP. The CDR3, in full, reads CASTPGTENQPQHF.

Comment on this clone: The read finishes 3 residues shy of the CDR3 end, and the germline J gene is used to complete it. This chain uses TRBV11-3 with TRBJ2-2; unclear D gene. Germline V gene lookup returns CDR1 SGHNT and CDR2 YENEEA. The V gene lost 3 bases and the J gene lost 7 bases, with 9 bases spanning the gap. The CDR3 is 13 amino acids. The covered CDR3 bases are TGTGCCAGCAGCTTTTTTTCCGGCGGGGAG. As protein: CASSFFSGGE. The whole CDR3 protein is CASSFFSGGELFF.

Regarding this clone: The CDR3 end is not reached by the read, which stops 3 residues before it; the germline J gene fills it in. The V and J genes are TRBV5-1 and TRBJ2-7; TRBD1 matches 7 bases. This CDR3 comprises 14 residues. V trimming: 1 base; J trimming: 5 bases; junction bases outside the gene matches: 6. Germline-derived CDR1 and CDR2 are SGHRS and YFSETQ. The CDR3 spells CASSLQGETDEQYF. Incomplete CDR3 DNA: TGCGCCAGCAGCTTGCAGGGGGAGACTGACGAG.

CDR3 region: CASAPWDLQETQYF. The covered CDR3 bases are TGTGCCAGCGCTCCTTGGGACTTACAGGAGACC. The chain joins TRBV9 to TRBJ2-5, with a weak D call TRBD2 (6 bases). The sequence runs out 3 residues before the end of the CDR3; the remainder is reconstructed from the germline J gene. The CDR3 is made up of 14 amino acids. Germline lookup yields CDR1 SGDLS and CDR2 YYNGEE. Trimming pared 7 bases from V and 5 bases from J, leaving 18 bases between.

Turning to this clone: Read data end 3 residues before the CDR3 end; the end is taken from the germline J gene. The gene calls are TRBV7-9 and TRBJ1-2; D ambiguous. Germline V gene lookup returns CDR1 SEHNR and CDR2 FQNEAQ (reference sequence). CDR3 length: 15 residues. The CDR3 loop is CASTPSGRAPDTYTF. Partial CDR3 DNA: TGTGCCAGCACCCCTAGCGGGAGGGCCCCAGATACC.

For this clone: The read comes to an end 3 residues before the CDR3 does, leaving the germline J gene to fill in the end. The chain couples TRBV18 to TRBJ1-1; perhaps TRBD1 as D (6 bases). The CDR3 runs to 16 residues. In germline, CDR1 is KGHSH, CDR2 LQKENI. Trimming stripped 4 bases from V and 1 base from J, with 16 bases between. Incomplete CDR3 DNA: TGTGCCAGCTCACGGGTAGCGACAGGCCCGAACACTGAA. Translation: CASSRVATGPNTE. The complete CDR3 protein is CASSRVATGPNTEAFF.